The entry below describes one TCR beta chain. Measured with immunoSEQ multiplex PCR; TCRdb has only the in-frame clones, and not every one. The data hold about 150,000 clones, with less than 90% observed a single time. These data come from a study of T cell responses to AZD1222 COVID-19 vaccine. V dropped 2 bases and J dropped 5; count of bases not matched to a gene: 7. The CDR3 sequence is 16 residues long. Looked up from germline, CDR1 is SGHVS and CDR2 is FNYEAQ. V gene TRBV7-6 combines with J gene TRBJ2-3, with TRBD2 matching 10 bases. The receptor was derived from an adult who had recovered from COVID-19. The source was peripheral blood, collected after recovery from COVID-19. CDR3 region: CASSLSGTSAGDTQYF. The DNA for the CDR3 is TGTGCCAGCAGCTTATCTGGGACTAGCGCGGGAGATACGCAGTATTTT.